A single sample is the source of the 8 T cell receptor beta chains below, sequenced in a study of blood T cell repertoires in COVID-19. Repertoires were generated with immunoSEQ multiplex PCR, while TCRdb's copy carries only in-frame clones and drops some. The profile covers about 73,000 clones, with around 82% appearing a single time and 25% to 30% taken by the ten largest. Material for sequencing was peripheral blood. The origin of the receptors is a human donor in a cohort sampled during active COVID-19.

The rearrangement joins TRBV7-2 to TRBJ2-3, with 7 bases lining up with TRBD2. V lost 2 bases to trimming and J lost 4 bases; unmatched junction nucleotides: 3. Germline V gives CDR1 SGHTA, CDR2 FQGNSA. This CDR3 has 14 amino acids. The CDR3 sequence is CASSLSTSSDTQYF. The CDR3 DNA is TGTGCCAGCAGCTTATCGACTAGCTCAGATACGCAGTATTTT.

This CDR3 reads CASSYPTGDRYEQYF. The CDR3 nucleotides are TGTGCCAGCAGTTACCCGACAGGGGATCGTTACGAGCAGTACTTC. The rearrangement links TRBV6-5 to TRBJ2-7, with 8 nucleotides matching TRBD1. Trimming took 2 bases from V and 4 from J; bases not matched to a gene: 7. CDR3 length: 15 amino acids. Germline assignment: CDR1 MNHEY and CDR2 SVGAGI.

V gene TRBV11-3 combines with J gene TRBJ2-1, with 7 bases aligning to TRBD2. The V gene end was trimmed by 5 bases and the J gene end by 8 bases; junction bases not matched to a gene: 18. The CDR3 runs 17 residues. The V gene's germline CDR1 is SGHNT and CDR2 YENEEA. In DNA, the CDR3 is TGTGCCAGCAGCCCCCGAAGAGGGGTTGGACTAGGCTATGAGCAGTTCTTC. Protein: CASSPRRGVGLGYEQFF.

The rearrangement uses TRBV6-6 and TRBJ2-7, with 16 bases that match TRBD2. V lost 5 bases to trimming and J lost 2 bases; unmatched junction nucleotides: 3. Germline V gives CDR1 MNHNY, CDR2 SVGAGI (reference sequence). This CDR3 region has 16 residues. The CDR3 DNA sequence: TGTGCCAGCAGTCCCGGGACTAGCGGGGGGGCCTACGAGCAGTACTTC. Translated: CASSPGTSGGAYEQYF.

This clone appeared a few times. V and J are TRBV2 and TRBJ2-1; a weak D match, TRBD2 (5 bases). Looked up from germline, CDR1 is SNHLY and CDR2 is FYNNEI. V lost 9 bases, J lost 0 bases, and 12 bases lay in between. The CDR3 length is 14 residues. This CDR3 is CASSPGSSYNEQFF. As DNA, the CDR3 is TGTGCCAGTAGCCCGGGGAGCTCCTACAATGAGCAGTTCTTC.

On this clone: Other nucleotide sequences from this sample produce the same CDR3. The chain carries TRBV2 and TRBJ2-7; perhaps TRBD2 as D (6 bases). This CDR3 is 12 amino acids long. Germline V gives CDR1 SNHLY, CDR2 FYNNEI. Between the trimmed V and J ends, which lost 3 bases and 3 bases, there was a span of 6 bases. The CDR3 nucleotides are TGTGCCAGCAGTGAGGGGGGCTACGAGCAGTACTTC. It codes for CASSEGGYEQYF.

This clone was found once. The rearrangement joins TRBV5-6 to TRBJ2-7, with TRBD1 matching 9 bases. Unmatched junction bases numbered 1, after V lost 0 bases and J lost 3 bases. Germline CDR1 is SGHDT and CDR2 is YYEEEE. CDR3 length equals 14 residues. The CDR3 loop is CASSLGDRVYEQYF. The CDR3 DNA reads as TGTGCCAGCAGCTTGGGGGACAGGGTCTACGAGCAGTACTTC.

This chain connects TRBV6-2 or TRBV6-3 to TRBJ1-1; 7 nucleotides align to TRBD1. V lost 7 bases and J lost 1; bases outside the gene matches: 12. Germline V lookup: CDR1 MNHEY, CDR2 SVGEGT. CDR3 size: 16 residues. The chain's CDR3 is CASTPNDRVENTEAFF. Written as DNA, the CDR3 is TGTGCCAGCACCCCTAACGACAGGGTAGAGAACACTGAAGCTTTCTTT.